One sample yielded the 14 T cell receptor beta chains listed below, sequenced in a study of read filtering for tumor transcriptome and immune sequencing. This library used about 360 ng RNA and molecular barcoded adaptors spanning alpha/delta and beta/gamma chains. TCRdb passed the reads through MiXCR, listing each CDR3 protein once. This sample has roughly 56,000 distinct CDR3 sequences; roughly 18% occur once, and the top ten carry more than 13%. The specimen was a population of CD138-negative cells sorted from bone marrow. All receptors come from a donor at least 40 years old with multiple myeloma.

Regarding this clonotype: Germline is not matched at one junction end, which may reflect a read error. This chain links TRBV7-7 with TRBJ2-5, with 11 bases aligning to TRBD1. The germline V gene encodes CDR1 SSHAT and CDR2 FNYEAQ (reference sequence). The CDR3 runs to 15 residues. The CDR3 here is CASSQNRDRGETQYF. The DNA for the CDR3 is TGTGCTAGCAGCCAAAACCGGGACAGGGGGGAGACCCAGTACTTC.

This clonotype was picked up many times. This chain links TRBV5-1 with TRBJ2-5; D is unresolved. The CDR3 covers 15 residues. Trimming took 2 bases from V and 0 from J, leaving 11 bases between them. Germline values: CDR1 SGHRS, CDR2 YFSETQ. CDR3 loop: CASSLSPTNQETQYF. The CDR3, as DNA: TGCGCCAGCAGCTTATCACCGACAAACCAAGAGACCCAGTACTTC.

Ten or more counts support this clonotype. The gene calls are TRBV5-1 and TRBJ2-1; perhaps D is TRBD1 or TRBD2 (6 bases each). Between the trimmed V and J ends, which lost 2 bases and 1 base, there was a span of 10 bases. Germline V gene data show CDR1 as SGHRS and CDR2 as YFSETQ. This CDR3 comprises 15 residues. CDR3 region: CASSLRGESYNEQFF. The CDR3 coding sequence is TGCGCCAGCAGCTTAAGGGGGGAGTCCTACAATGAGCAGTTCTTC.

This clonotype has at least ten counts. The chain is built from TRBV12-3 or TRBV12-4 and TRBJ2-7; the D gene is possibly TRBD2 (5 bases). The CDR3 is made up of 13 amino acids. The ends were cut back, 0 bases at V and 5 bases at J, with 8 bases in the middle. CDR3 region: CASSLALEDEQYF. The CDR3, as DNA: TGTGCCAGCAGTTTAGCCTTGGAGGACGAGCAGTACTTC.

This clonotype was observed a handful of times. The chain employs TRBV11-1 and TRBJ2-7; TRBD1 might be the D (8 bases). Per the germline V gene, CDR1 is SGHAT and CDR2 is FQDESV (reference sequence). CDR3 length equals 15 residues. V lost 9 bases and J 2 bases, leaving 20 bases between the germline ends. The CDR3 DNA sequence: TGTGCCAGTAGCACCACAGGGGGGGCAACCTACGAGCAGTACTTC. Translating it yields CASSTTGGATYEQYF.

This clonotype was counted many times. This sequence joins TRBV7-9 and TRBJ2-2; no firm D call. V was trimmed by 5 bases and J by 4 bases, leaving 8 bases between them. The V gene's germline CDR1 is SEHNR and CDR2 FQNEAQ (reference sequence). The CDR3 totals 13 residues. The CDR3 DNA sequence: TGTGCCAGCAGCCCTTTGCGCACCGGGGAGCTGTTTTTT. The encoded protein is CASSPLRTGELFF.

In this sample, this clonotype turned up many times. This sequence joins TRBV20-1 and TRBJ2-4, with 10 positions matching TRBD2. The germline CDR1 and CDR2 sequences are DFQATT and SNEGSKA (reference sequence). The V and J ends lost 2 bases and 4 bases, in that order; junction bases with no gene match: 8. This CDR3 has 16 residues. The CDR3 spells CSARKASGSSKNIQYF. The CDR3 DNA reads as TGCAGTGCTAGAAAAGCTAGCGGGAGTTCAAAAAACATTCAGTACTTC.

Ten or more counts support this clonotype. V usage is TRBV13 and J usage is TRBJ1-1, with D hard to call. The germline V gene has CDR1 PRHDT and CDR2 FYEKMQ (reference sequence). V dropped 1 base and J dropped 2 bases, with 14 bases sitting between them. The CDR3 sequence is 16 residues long. The CDR3 sequence is CASSLARRQVNTEAFF. The CDR3 bases are TGTGCCAGCAGCTTAGCAAGGCGCCAGGTTAACACTGAAGCTTTCTTT.

This clonotype was counted at least ten times. The chain recombines TRBV7-9 with TRBJ2-1; no firm D call. The germline CDR1 and CDR2 sequences are SEHNR and FQNEAQ (reference sequence). CDR3 length: 13 residues. The V end lost 3 bases, the J end lost 2 bases, and 5 bases lay between the germline ends. For the CDR3, the DNA is TGTGCCAGCAGCTTCCTGACCTACAATGAGCAGTTCTTC. Residues: CASSFLTYNEQFF.

This chain connects TRBV29-1 to TRBJ2-7; 10 bases fit TRBD1. Germline V gene sequence: CDR1 SQVTM, CDR2 ANQGSEA. CDR3 length: 15 residues. V shed 5 bases and J 0 bases; nucleotides not matched to a gene: 7. The CDR3 DNA reads as TGCAGCGTTCGGCCTGGGACAGGGGCCTCCTACGAGCAGTACTTC. Translation gives CSVRPGTGASYEQYF.

This clonotype was seen many times. The chain combines TRBV11-1 with TRBJ2-7; no clear D gene. Trimming shortened V by 0 bases and J by 7 bases, and 13 bases separated the two germline ends. The CDR3 extends over 14 amino acids. The germline V gene has CDR1 SGHAT and CDR2 FQDESV (reference sequence). This CDR3 reads CASSLAGNRREQYF. CDR3 coding DNA: TGTGCCAGCAGCTTAGCAGGAAATCGAAGGGAGCAGTACTTC.

This clonotype has a count of ten or more. Given a much more abundant clone one base away, this may be a read error. The chain recombines TRBV29-1 with TRBJ1-1, with 8 nucleotides matching TRBD1. Germline-derived CDR1 and CDR2 are SQVTM and ANQGSEA. There are 13 residues in the CDR3. Trimming took 7 bases from V and 4 from J; bases not matched to a gene: 8. The CDR3, as DNA: TGCAGCGGAGAAACAGGGGGGGGCACTGAAGCTTTCTTT. It specifies CSGETGGGTEAFF.

This clonotype was counted many times. V usage is TRBV10-3 and J usage is TRBJ2-7; no definite D call. Germline values: CDR1 ENHRY, CDR2 SYGVKD. V was cut by 4 bases and J by 5 bases, with 15 bases left in between. The CDR3 length is 14 residues. The CDR3 is CAISGGHPRDEQYF. The DNA of the CDR3 is TGTGCCATCAGTGGCGGTCACCCGCGAGACGAGCAGTACTTC.

This clonotype was recorded many times. V gene TRBV25-1 combines with J gene TRBJ1-1; D remains unclear. The CDR3 runs to 16 residues. Germline loops: CDR1 MGHDK, CDR2 SYGVNS. Trimming pared 1 base from V and 1 base from J, leaving 13 bases between. The CDR3 nucleotides are TGTGCCAGCAGTGAATCTTACGGACTCCAGAACACTGAAGCTTTCTTT. This gives the protein CASSESYGLQNTEAFF.